Each of the 10 T cell receptor beta chains below was sequenced from the same sample in a study of shared clonotypes between healthy human individuals. The method was immunoSEQ multiplex PCR; TCRdb's version includes in-frame clones alone and lacks a portion of them. The table includes around 2.1 million clones, 85% to 95% detected once. Naivety among CD8 cells was defined by CD45RO negativity and positive CCR7 selection, thereby excluding terminally differentiated effector memory CD45RA+ cells. What was sequenced was naive CD8+ T cells from PBMCs. The receptors shown here come from a man aged 18-30 years in good health. Some clones in this sample may be carry-over from other donors' samples.

V gene TRBV10-3 combines with J gene TRBJ2-7; D is uncertain. CDR1 and CDR2 (germline): ENHRY, SYGVKD. This CDR3 is 13 amino acids long. Trimming pared 0 bases from V and 4 bases from J, leaving 7 bases between. CDR3 DNA sequence: TGTGCCATCAGTGAGTCGATTCTTTACGAGCAGTACTTC. This codes for CAISESILYEQYF.

The V gene is TRBV6-1, the J gene TRBJ2-5, with a weak D call TRBD1 (5 bases). Germline V lookup: CDR1 MNHNS, CDR2 SASEGT. V lost 6 bases to trimming and J lost 5 bases, with 13 bases between them. This CDR3 is 13 amino acids long. CDR3 amino acids: CASRPPGWETQYF. CDR3 coding DNA: TGTGCCAGCAGGCCTCCAGGGTGGGAGACCCAGTACTTC.

J is TRBJ2-1 and V is TRBV9; unclear D gene. Germline CDR1 is SGDLS and CDR2 is YYNGEE. This CDR3 spans 13 amino acids. V lost 0 bases and J 8 bases, leaving 9 bases between the germline ends. The CDR3 sequence is CASSVVPVDEQFF. The CDR3 DNA reads as TGTGCCAGCAGCGTAGTCCCAGTGGATGAGCAGTTCTTC.

This chain links TRBV7-8 with TRBJ1-1; 7 bases match TRBD1. The CDR3 is made up of 14 amino acids. The germline V gene has CDR1 SGHVS and CDR2 FQNEAQ. V trimming: 1 base; J trimming: 5 bases; junction bases outside the gene matches: 4. Here the CDR3 reads CASSLDRGKTEAFF. The CDR3 DNA reads TGTGCCAGCAGCTTAGACAGGGGTAAGACTGAAGCTTTCTTT.

This chain connects TRBV6-1 to TRBJ2-7; D is uncertain. Germline CDR1 reads MNHNS; CDR2 reads SASEGT. V shed 1 base and J shed 0 bases, with 10 bases lying between them. This CDR3 contains 15 residues. The CDR3 is CASSEGLPSSYEQYF. The DNA for the CDR3 is TGTGCCAGCAGTGAAGGGCTCCCGAGCTCCTACGAGCAGTACTTC.

The chain has TRBV11-2 and TRBJ2-4; D is unclear. Germline V gene data show CDR1 as SGHAT and CDR2 as FQNNGV. CDR3 length: 14 amino acids. The ends were cut back, 0 bases at V and 8 bases at J, with 11 bases in the middle. The DNA of the CDR3 is TGTGCCAGCAGCTTAGAGATCCAAAGGGACATTCAGTACTTC. It translates to CASSLEIQRDIQYF.

The chain combines TRBV6-6 with TRBJ2-3; 7 nucleotides line up with TRBD1. The CDR3 has 13 residues. Trimming removed 5 bases from V and 3 bases from J; junction bases left unmatched: 2. In germline, CDR1 is MNHNY, CDR2 SVGAGI (reference sequence). CDR3 sequence: CASSKDRTDTQYF. DNA of the CDR3: TGTGCCAGCAGTAAGGACAGGACAGATACGCAGTATTTT.

The chain combines TRBV5-1 with TRBJ2-7; 9 nucleotides match TRBD1. The CDR3 loop spans 16 amino acids. CDR1 is SGHRS, CDR2 YFSETQ, per germline. Trimming took 4 bases from V and 3 from J; bases not matched to a gene: 11. This CDR3 is CASSPGGQGNFYEQYF. DNA for the CDR3: TGCGCCAGCAGCCCCGGGGGACAGGGAAACTTCTACGAGCAGTACTTC. The full variable domain, completed using reference TRBV5-1 and TRBJ2-7, is KAGVTQTPRYLIKTRGQQVTLSCSPISGHRSVSWYQQTPGQGLQFLFEYFSETQRNKGNFPGRFSGRQFSNSRSEMNVSTLELGDSALYLCASSPGGQGNFYEQYFGPGTRLTVT.

The chain carries TRBV27 and TRBJ2-7, with TRBD1 identical over 8 bases. Losses at the gene ends were 3 bases for V and 6 bases for J; bases not matched to a gene: 10. The CDR3 sequence is 15 residues long. The germline gives CDR1 MNHEY, CDR2 SMNVEV (reference sequence). DNA of the CDR3: TGTGCCAGCAGTTTCATCAGGGGGCTAGTTCGCGAGCAGTACTTC. Translated: CASSFIRGLVREQYF.

The V gene is TRBV29-1, the J gene TRBJ2-1, with 7 bases that match TRBD2. CDR1 is SQVTM and CDR2 is ANQGSEA in the germline V gene. The V gene end was trimmed by 7 bases and the J gene end by 7 bases; junction bases not matched to a gene: 10. The CDR3 length is 13 residues. The CDR3 is CSGLAVSGNEQFF. CDR3 bases: TGCAGCGGGCTAGCGGTTTCCGGTAATGAGCAGTTCTTC.